The present entry profiles one T cell receptor beta chain with its context. The record originates from a study of TIL therapy for anti-PD-1-resistant metastatic lung cancer. This was the immunoSEQ v3 assay. Generated by immunoSEQ multiplex PCR, the TCRdb table keeps only in-frame clones and is missing some. The data contain tens of thousands of clones, about 86% of them seen just once; the ten biggest clones take up about 5%. CDR3 length: 19 amino acids. CDR1 is SGHTA, CDR2 FQGTGA, per germline. V was cut by 0 bases and J by 0 bases, with 19 bases left in between. Indicated time point: pre-treatment sample, taken before nivolumab and TIL therapy.

The J gene is TRBJ2-3, the V gene TRBV7-3, with a tentative D call TRBD2 (6 bases). The TCR comes from a person aged 25 to 85 with non-small cell lung cancer. The sample was blood, taken at baseline. For the CDR3, the DNA is TGTGCCAGCAGCTTAACCCCCGTCCGGCCGAGCGGGAGCACAGATACGCAGTATTTT. Its translation: CASSLTPVRPSGSTDTQYF.